Shown below are 18 T cell receptor beta chains from a single sample sequenced in a study of CD8+ T cells in alopecia areata. Extracted RNA was reverse transcribed into cDNA, the sequencing template. The repertoire was sequenced with immunoSEQ multiplex PCR; TCRdb's copy has only in-frame clones and lacks some. The sample contains 10,000 to 15,000 clones, roughly 50% of which appear only once. Peripheral blood and lesional scalp punch biopsies were taken from alopecia areata patients. The sequenced sample consisted of skin. The receptors originated from a human donor with alopecia areata.

Comments on this clone: One end of the junction varies from germline; a read error may be responsible. V gene TRBV28 combines with J gene TRBJ2-3; 11 positions agree with TRBD2. This CDR3 is built from 13 residues. Germline loops: CDR1 MDHEN, CDR2 SYDVKM. This CDR3 reads CAGRTSGTDTQYF. The CDR3 bases are TGTGCCGGCAGGACTAGCGGGACAGATACGCAGTATTTT. Full variable domain (outside the CDR3, taken from reference TRBV28 and TRBJ2-3): DVKVTQSSRYLVKRTGEKVFLECVQDMDHENMFWYRQDPGLGLRLIYFSYDVKMKEKGDIPEGYSVSREKKERFSLILESASTNQTSMYLCAGRTSGTDTQYFGPGTRLTVL.

The chain combines TRBV30 with TRBJ1-6; tentatively, D is TRBD1 (5 bases). In germline, CDR1 is GTSNPN, CDR2 SVGIG (reference sequence). V dropped 4 bases and J dropped 8 bases, with 12 bases sitting between them. The CDR3 extends over 13 amino acids. CDR3 sequence (DNA): TGTGCCTGGACCCGACAGAGGGATTCACCCCTCCACTTT. It encodes CAWTRQRDSPLHF.

This clone came up a few times. The chain carries TRBV7-2 and TRBJ2-7, with D possibly TRBD2 on 6 matching bases. Trimming shortened V by 6 bases and J by 5 bases, and 17 bases separated the two germline ends. CDR1 is SGHTA, CDR2 FQGNSA, per germline. The CDR3 has 14 residues. The CDR3 reads CASSPYIPGDEQYF. The CDR3 nucleotides read TGTGCCAGCAGTCCATATATCCCGGGGGACGAGCAGTACTTC.

The gene calls are TRBV5-6 and TRBJ1-3; D possibly corresponds to TRBD1 (6 bases). This CDR3 spans 15 amino acids. V was shortened by 6 bases and J by 0 bases, with 13 bases between the two germline ends. Per germline, CDR1 SGHDT and CDR2 YYEEEE. The CDR3 DNA is TGTGCCAGCACCCAGGGGTCGCTCTCTGGAAACACCATATATTTT. Its protein product is CASTQGSLSGNTIYF.

Worth noting for this clone: This sample also contains other DNA sequences that code for the same CDR3. The CDR3 protein is CASSVAPNTEAFF. The DNA of the CDR3 is TGTGCCAGCAGCGTAGCGCCGAACACTGAAGCTTTCTTT. The chain couples TRBV9 to TRBJ1-1, with unresolved D. The germline V gene has CDR1 SGDLS and CDR2 YYNGEE. This CDR3 contains 13 residues. The V gene lost 0 bases and the J gene lost 1 base, with 4 bases spanning the gap.

This chain connects TRBV7-6 to TRBJ2-7; D is unresolved. The CDR3 runs 11 residues. Trimming shortened V by 5 bases and J by 1 base, and 3 bases separated the two germline ends. CDR1 is SGHVS, CDR2 FNYEAQ, per germline. The CDR3 nucleotides read TGTGCCAGCAGCCCGTCCTACGAGCAGTACTTC. Its protein is CASSPSYEQYF.

The rearrangement uses TRBV20-1 and TRBJ1-1, with D hard to call. CDR3 length: 11 residues. The germline V gene encodes CDR1 DFQATT and CDR2 SNEGSKA (reference sequence). Trimming pared 2 bases from V and 1 base from J, leaving 2 bases between. The DNA of the CDR3 is TGCAGTGCTAGACAGAACACTGAAGCTTTCTTT. Translation: CSARQNTEAFF.

The genes are TRBV4-3 and TRBJ2-7; 8 bases fit TRBD2. Germline CDR1 LGHNA, CDR2 YSLEER. The junction had 13 bases not matched to a gene; V was cut back by 1 base and J by 2 bases. This CDR3 contains 18 residues. The CDR3: CASSQGPLGIAGPYEQYF. The DNA of the CDR3 is TGCGCCAGCAGCCAAGGGCCCCTCGGAATAGCGGGGCCCTACGAGCAGTACTTC.

In this sample, this clone turned up a few times. DNA of the CDR3: TGTGCCAGCAGCTTGTCCCCCTTTCCTAGCGGGACCTCCACCGGGGAGCTGTTTTTT. It encodes CASSLSPFPSGTSTGELFF. The gene calls are TRBV5-5 and TRBJ2-2; 9 nucleotides align to TRBD2. The CDR3 runs to 19 residues. The ends lost 1 base at V and 4 bases at J; junction bases unmatched: 14. CDR1 is SGHKS and CDR2 is YYEKEE in the germline V gene (reference sequence).

The V call is TRBV28, the J call TRBJ2-5; 8 nucleotides match TRBD2. Germline CDR1 MDHEN, CDR2 SYDVKM. CDR3 length equals 15 residues. J was trimmed by 1 base and V by 5 bases; bases with no gene match: 6. CDR3 loop: CASSPPGTSQETQYF. The CDR3 DNA is TGTGCCAGCAGTCCGCCCGGGACTAGCCAAGAGACCCAGTACTTC.

Only one count was recorded for this clone. The chain links TRBV30 to TRBJ2-5; 7 bases fit TRBD1. From germline, CDR1 is GTSNPN and CDR2 SVGIG (reference sequence). The CDR3 length is 14 residues. The J segment lost 5 bases and the V segment lost 1 base, leaving 7 bases of the junction unmatched. DNA for the CDR3: TGTGCCTGGAGTGCACACAGGGGTCTGGAGACCCAGTACTTC. Its translation is CAWSAHRGLETQYF.

The chain employs TRBV2 and TRBJ2-5; possibly TRBD2 for D (6 bases). Trimming took off 8 bases at V and 4 bases at J, with 14 bases between the two ends. The CDR3 has 13 residues. Germline V CDR1 and CDR2: SNHLY, FYNNEI. The CDR3 nucleotides are TGTGCCAGCGGCGGGACTTTCGGAGAGACCCAGTACTTC. It specifies CASGGTFGETQYF.

This clone was counted between two and nine times. The chain uses TRBV18 and TRBJ2-7; no reliable D call. Germline V lookup: CDR1 KGHSH, CDR2 LQKENI. The V gene lost 4 bases and the J gene lost 3 bases, with 13 bases spanning the gap. The CDR3 covers 14 residues. The CDR3 DNA reads TGTGCCAGCTCACTCCCAGGTCGAAACTACGAGCAGTACTTC. Translated: CASSLPGRNYEQYF. Together with reference TRBV18 and TRBJ2-7, the CDR3 gives the full variable domain: NAGVMQNPRHLVRRRGQEARLRCSPMKGHSHVYWYRQLPEEGLKFMVYLQKENIIDESGMPKERFSAEFPKEGPSILRIQQVVRGDSAAYFCASSLPGRNYEQYFGPGTRLTVT.

The sample holds a few counts of this clone. J is TRBJ2-1 and V is TRBV5-4; D remains unclear. This CDR3 contains 19 residues. Trimming took 0 bases from V and 0 from J, leaving 19 bases between them. Germline values: CDR1 SGHNT, CDR2 YYREEE (reference sequence). This CDR3 is CASSLEFGDIQSSYNEQFF. The CDR3 coding sequence is TGTGCCAGCAGCTTGGAGTTTGGAGACATTCAGAGCTCCTACAATGAGCAGTTCTTC.

The rearrangement links TRBV27 to TRBJ1-5, with TRBD1 matching 11 bases. In germline, CDR1 is MNHEY, CDR2 SMNVEV (reference sequence). Trimming took 4 bases from V and 0 from J; bases not matched to a gene: 2. This CDR3 has 16 residues. This chain's CDR3 is CASSSGQGASNQPQHF. As DNA, the CDR3 is TGTGCCAGCAGTTCAGGACAGGGGGCTAGCAATCAGCCCCAGCATTTT.

This clone was detected only a few times. The chain recombines TRBV28 with TRBJ2-6, with TRBD1 matching over 7 bases. The CDR3 is 15 residues long. CDR1 is MDHEN, CDR2 SYDVKM, per germline. The ends lost 4 bases at V and 2 bases at J; junction bases unmatched: 2. The CDR3 region is CASSSQGAGANVLTF. The DNA for the CDR3 is TGTGCCAGCAGTTCCCAGGGGGCTGGGGCCAACGTCCTGACTTTC.

This sequence joins TRBV5-4 and TRBJ1-1, with D possibly TRBD1 on 5 matching bases. Trimming stripped 0 bases from V and 4 bases from J, with 13 bases between. This CDR3 spans 15 amino acids. From germline, CDR1 is SGHNT and CDR2 YYREEE (reference sequence). CDR3: CASSLEDDRPTEAFF. The CDR3 bases are TGTGCCAGCAGCTTGGAAGACGACAGACCCACTGAAGCTTTCTTT.

This chain uses TRBV4-3 with TRBJ2-7; TRBD1 is a possible D gene (5 bases). The V end was cut by 1 base, the J end by 2 bases, with 15 bases between. This CDR3 contains 16 residues. Germline-derived CDR1 and CDR2 are LGHNA and YSLEER. The CDR3 reads CASSQADQGNPYEQYF. DNA of the CDR3: TGCGCCAGCAGCCAAGCCGACCAGGGTAACCCCTACGAGCAGTACTTC.